This paragraph covers one T cell receptor (beta chain) sequence. Its antigen is not identified. Then a second PCR, running roughly 6 to 11 cycles, was carried out with a sample-barcoded 5' primer and a J-beta primer mix. TCRdb fed the 5' RACE reads into MiXCR, producing one record per CDR3 protein. The sample yields about 1.8 million distinct CDR3 sequences, about 50% seen once. CDR1 is LGHNA, CDR2 YSLEER, per germline. The V segment lost 3 bases and the J segment 3 bases; nucleotides outside the gene matches: 9. CDR3 length equals 16 residues. The data were taken from a study of blood T cells in healthy people across ages. Points from the study as a whole: Donors of long life had a larger count of naive CD4+ cells and greater diversity than aged donors. It was found that TCR beta diversity correlated strongly with the percentage of naive T cells.

Sequencing input: blood. The receptor comes from a woman aged 40 to 50 in good health. The chain carries TRBV4-3 and TRBJ2-3, with TRBD2 matching 7 bases. CDR3 in amino acids: CASSQGLAVRTDTQYF. The CDR3 DNA reads TGCGCCAGCAGCCAGGGTCTAGCGGTGAGAACAGATACGCAGTATTTT.